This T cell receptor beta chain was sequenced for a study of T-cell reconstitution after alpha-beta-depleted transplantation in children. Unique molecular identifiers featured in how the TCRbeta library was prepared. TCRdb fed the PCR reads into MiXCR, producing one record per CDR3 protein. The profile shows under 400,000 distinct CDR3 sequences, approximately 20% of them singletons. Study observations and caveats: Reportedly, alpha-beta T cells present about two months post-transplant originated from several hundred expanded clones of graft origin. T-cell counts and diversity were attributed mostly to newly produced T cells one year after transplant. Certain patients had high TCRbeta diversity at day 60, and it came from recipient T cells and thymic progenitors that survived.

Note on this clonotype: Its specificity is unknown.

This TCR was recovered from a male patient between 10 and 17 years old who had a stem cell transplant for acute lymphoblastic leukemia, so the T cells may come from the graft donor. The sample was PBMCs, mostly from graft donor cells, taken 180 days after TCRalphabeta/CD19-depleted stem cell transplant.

This CDR3 reads CATSWGTGTEGYEQYF. DNA for the CDR3: TGTGCCACCAGCTGGGGGACCGGGACAGAGGGGTACGAGCAGTACTTC. V usage is TRBV15 and J usage is TRBJ2-7; 7 bases match TRBD1. The germline CDR1 and CDR2 sequences are LNHNV and YYDKDF (reference sequence). The CDR3 runs 16 residues. With V trimmed by 5 bases and J by 4 bases, 14 bases remained unmatched.